A selection of T cell receptor beta chains follows, all from one sample in a study of T cell repertoires in cytomegalovirus infection. No antigen has been assigned to these receptors. TCRdb reprocessed the reads with MiXCR, giving one entry per CDR3 protein. The repertoire holds some 800,000 distinct CDR3 sequences, with roughly 28% as singletons. The specimen was cultured CD8+ T cells from PBMCs, collected from culture after CMV antigen stimulation. Receptor source: a human donor in good health (CMV status not recorded). Some clones in this sample may be carry-over from other donors' samples. CDR3s include the opening cysteine and the closing phenylalanine or tryptophan. Fields, in order: J gene, V gene, clone size, CDR3 length, D gene, CDR3 protein, CDR3 DNA. The D gene is left open where the match is weak. Some rows mark clone size as missing; the rest say once, few, many or name a class of expanded clone.

j_gene: TRBJ1-2
v_gene: TRBV4-1
abundance: few
len: 18
d_gene: NA
CDR3aa: CASSPDAEQVRTNYGYTF
CDR3nt: TGCGCCAGCAGCCCCGATGCGGAGCAGGTACGGACTAACTATGGCTACACCTTC

j_gene: TRBJ2-1
v_gene: TRBV4-1
abundance: many
len: 18
d_gene: TRBD2
CDR3aa: CASSQASGGYVTYNEQFF
CDR3nt: TGCGCCAGCAGCCAAGCTAGCGGGGGGTACGTTACATACAATGAGCAGTTCTTC

j_gene: TRBJ2-2
v_gene: TRBV10-2
abundance: few
len: 11
d_gene: NA
CDR3aa: CASKSSGELFF
CDR3nt: TGCGCCAGCAAAAGTAGCGGGGAGCTGTTTTTT

j_gene: TRBJ2-2
v_gene: TRBV6-6
abundance: once
len: 17
d_gene: NA
CDR3aa: CASSYFGGIANTGELFF
CDR3nt: TGTGCCAGCAGTTACTTTGGCGGGATCGCGAACACCGGGGAGCTGTTTTTT

j_gene: TRBJ1-6
v_gene: TRBV7-9
abundance: NA
len: 15
d_gene: NA
CDR3aa: CASSYGGAVNSPLHF
CDR3nt: TGTGCCAGCAGCTATGGGGGGGCCGTTAATTCACCCCTCCACTTT

j_gene: TRBJ2-1
v_gene: TRBV27
abundance: NA
len: 15
d_gene: NA
CDR3aa: CASSSGSERYNEQFF
CDR3nt: TGTGCCAGCAGTTCCGGGTCGGAGAGGTACAATGAGCAGTTCTTC

j_gene: TRBJ2-1
v_gene: TRBV7-8
abundance: NA
len: 16
d_gene: NA
CDR3aa: CASSLNRRALYNEQFF
CDR3nt: TGTGCCAGCAGCTTAAACCGGCGGGCGCTATACAATGAGCAGTTCTTC

j_gene: TRBJ1-1
v_gene: TRBV28
abundance: once
len: 13
d_gene: NA
CDR3aa: CASSKPPDTEAFF
CDR3nt: TGTGCCAGCAGTAAGCCCCCGGACACTGAAGCTTTCTTT

j_gene: TRBJ1-5
v_gene: TRBV27
abundance: NA
len: 14
d_gene: NA
CDR3aa: CASMDGDSNQPQHF
CDR3nt: TGTGCCAGCATGGACGGAGATAGCAATCAGCCCCAGCATTTT

j_gene: TRBJ2-7
v_gene: TRBV7-9
abundance: few
len: 15
d_gene: NA
CDR3aa: CASSSGHSVSYEQYF
CDR3nt: TGTGCCAGCAGCTCGGGACACAGTGTCTCCTACGAGCAGTACTTC

j_gene: TRBJ1-1
v_gene: TRBV7-4
abundance: NA
len: 17
d_gene: NA
CDR3aa: CASSLPPTGSPSTEAFF
CDR3nt: TGTGCCAGCAGCTTACCCCCAACAGGGAGCCCCTCCACTGAAGCTTTCTTT

j_gene: TRBJ2-7
v_gene: TRBV12-3/TRBV12-4
abundance: once
len: 18
d_gene: TRBD1
CDR3aa: CASSFRVETGGSSYEQYF
CDR3nt: TGTGCCAGCAGTTTTCGAGTGGAGACAGGGGGTTCATCCTACGAGCAGTACTTC

j_gene: TRBJ1-2
v_gene: TRBV7-9
abundance: NA
len: 16
d_gene: NA
CDR3aa: CASSLATDRTNYGYTF
CDR3nt: TGTGCCAGCAGCTTAGCCACGGATCGAACTAACTATGGCTACACCTTC

j_gene: TRBJ2-7
v_gene: TRBV19
abundance: few
len: 15
d_gene: TRBD1
CDR3aa: CASTTRTGGSYEQYF
CDR3nt: TGTGCCAGTACGACCCGGACAGGGGGCTCCTACGAGCAGTACTTC

j_gene: TRBJ1-5
v_gene: TRBV20-1
abundance: few
len: 13
d_gene: NA
CDR3aa: CSARDFSNQPQHF
CDR3nt: TGCAGTGCTAGAGATTTTAGCAATCAGCCCCAGCATTTT

j_gene: TRBJ2-1
v_gene: TRBV7-9
abundance: few
len: 15
d_gene: NA
CDR3aa: CASSLPTESFYEQFF
CDR3nt: TGTGCCAGCAGCCTGCCGACAGAGTCGTTCTATGAGCAGTTCTTC

j_gene: TRBJ1-1
v_gene: TRBV7-6
abundance: many
len: 16
d_gene: NA
CDR3aa: CASSFPRDTGSPEAFF
CDR3nt: TGTGCCAGCAGCTTTCCACGGGACACCGGGAGTCCTGAAGCTTTCTTT

j_gene: TRBJ2-5
v_gene: TRBV12-3/TRBV12-4
abundance: NA
len: 16
d_gene: TRBD1
CDR3aa: CASSFPAGQGTETQYF
CDR3nt: TGTGCCAGCAGTTTCCCAGCGGGACAGGGAACAGAGACCCAGTACTTC

j_gene: TRBJ1-1
v_gene: TRBV29-1
abundance: few
len: 12
d_gene: TRBD1
CDR3aa: CSVATGAPGAFF
CDR3nt: TGCAGCGTTGCAACAGGGGCCCCGGGGGCTTTCTTT

j_gene: TRBJ1-1
v_gene: TRBV2
abundance: NA
len: 16
d_gene: TRBD1
CDR3aa: CASSYRTGDANTEAFF
CDR3nt: TGTGCCAGCAGTTATAGGACAGGGGATGCCAACACTGAAGCTTTCTTT

j_gene: TRBJ2-5
v_gene: TRBV7-8
abundance: NA
len: 15
d_gene: NA
CDR3aa: CASSFKPRIQETQYF
CDR3nt: TGTGCCAGCAGCTTCAAACCGAGGATACAAGAGACCCAGTACTTC

j_gene: TRBJ1-2
v_gene: TRBV7-9
abundance: NA
len: 14
d_gene: NA
CDR3aa: CASSLARTEYGYTF
CDR3nt: TGTGCCAGCAGCTTAGCCCGGACTGAATATGGCTACACCTTC

j_gene: TRBJ2-3
v_gene: TRBV7-8
abundance: few
len: 17
d_gene: TRBD2
CDR3aa: CASSAGLAGGLLDTQYF
CDR3nt: TGTGCCAGCAGCGCCGGACTAGCGGGGGGGTTGCTGGATACGCAGTATTTT

j_gene: TRBJ2-2
v_gene: TRBV20-1
abundance: few
len: 14
d_gene: NA
CDR3aa: CSARHRDNTGELFF
CDR3nt: TGCAGTGCTAGACACCGGGATAACACCGGGGAGCTGTTTTTT

j_gene: TRBJ1-4
v_gene: TRBV28
abundance: few
len: 15
d_gene: NA
CDR3aa: CASSSISRTNEKLFF
CDR3nt: TGTGCCAGCAGTTCTATTAGTAGAACTAATGAAAAACTGTTTTTT

j_gene: TRBJ1-5
v_gene: TRBV7-2
abundance: many
len: 16
d_gene: TRBD1
CDR3aa: CASSLGRDRGDQPQHF
CDR3nt: TGTGCCAGCAGCTTAGGGCGCGACAGGGGAGATCAGCCCCAGCATTTT

j_gene: TRBJ1-2
v_gene: TRBV5-4
abundance: NA
len: 12
d_gene: NA
CDR3aa: CASSLAAGHYTF
CDR3nt: TGTGCCAGCAGCTTGGCCGCAGGGCACTACACCTTC

j_gene: TRBJ2-5
v_gene: TRBV6-5
abundance: few
len: 15
d_gene: TRBD1
CDR3aa: CASSYQGGASETQYF
CDR3nt: TGTGCCAGCAGTTACCAAGGGGGCGCGAGCGAGACCCAGTACTTC

j_gene: TRBJ2-1
v_gene: TRBV12-3/TRBV12-4
abundance: NA
len: 17
d_gene: TRBD2
CDR3aa: CASSLAPGGALSNEQFF
CDR3nt: TGTGCCAGCAGTTTAGCGCCCGGGGGGGCTCTAAGCAATGAGCAGTTCTTC

j_gene: TRBJ2-7
v_gene: TRBV5-4
abundance: NA
len: 15
d_gene: NA
CDR3aa: CASSFATLSSYEQYF
CDR3nt: TGTGCCAGCAGCTTCGCTACCCTCAGTTCCTACGAGCAGTACTTC

j_gene: TRBJ1-1
v_gene: TRBV6-6
abundance: NA
len: 9
d_gene: NA
CDR3aa: CASSDPSWF
CDR3nt: TGTGCCAGCTCGGACCCGTCCTGGTTT

j_gene: TRBJ2-7
v_gene: TRBV4-1
abundance: few
len: 13
d_gene: NA
CDR3aa: CASSQTQGYEQYF
CDR3nt: TGCGCCAGCAGCCAAACACAGGGTTACGAGCAGTACTTC